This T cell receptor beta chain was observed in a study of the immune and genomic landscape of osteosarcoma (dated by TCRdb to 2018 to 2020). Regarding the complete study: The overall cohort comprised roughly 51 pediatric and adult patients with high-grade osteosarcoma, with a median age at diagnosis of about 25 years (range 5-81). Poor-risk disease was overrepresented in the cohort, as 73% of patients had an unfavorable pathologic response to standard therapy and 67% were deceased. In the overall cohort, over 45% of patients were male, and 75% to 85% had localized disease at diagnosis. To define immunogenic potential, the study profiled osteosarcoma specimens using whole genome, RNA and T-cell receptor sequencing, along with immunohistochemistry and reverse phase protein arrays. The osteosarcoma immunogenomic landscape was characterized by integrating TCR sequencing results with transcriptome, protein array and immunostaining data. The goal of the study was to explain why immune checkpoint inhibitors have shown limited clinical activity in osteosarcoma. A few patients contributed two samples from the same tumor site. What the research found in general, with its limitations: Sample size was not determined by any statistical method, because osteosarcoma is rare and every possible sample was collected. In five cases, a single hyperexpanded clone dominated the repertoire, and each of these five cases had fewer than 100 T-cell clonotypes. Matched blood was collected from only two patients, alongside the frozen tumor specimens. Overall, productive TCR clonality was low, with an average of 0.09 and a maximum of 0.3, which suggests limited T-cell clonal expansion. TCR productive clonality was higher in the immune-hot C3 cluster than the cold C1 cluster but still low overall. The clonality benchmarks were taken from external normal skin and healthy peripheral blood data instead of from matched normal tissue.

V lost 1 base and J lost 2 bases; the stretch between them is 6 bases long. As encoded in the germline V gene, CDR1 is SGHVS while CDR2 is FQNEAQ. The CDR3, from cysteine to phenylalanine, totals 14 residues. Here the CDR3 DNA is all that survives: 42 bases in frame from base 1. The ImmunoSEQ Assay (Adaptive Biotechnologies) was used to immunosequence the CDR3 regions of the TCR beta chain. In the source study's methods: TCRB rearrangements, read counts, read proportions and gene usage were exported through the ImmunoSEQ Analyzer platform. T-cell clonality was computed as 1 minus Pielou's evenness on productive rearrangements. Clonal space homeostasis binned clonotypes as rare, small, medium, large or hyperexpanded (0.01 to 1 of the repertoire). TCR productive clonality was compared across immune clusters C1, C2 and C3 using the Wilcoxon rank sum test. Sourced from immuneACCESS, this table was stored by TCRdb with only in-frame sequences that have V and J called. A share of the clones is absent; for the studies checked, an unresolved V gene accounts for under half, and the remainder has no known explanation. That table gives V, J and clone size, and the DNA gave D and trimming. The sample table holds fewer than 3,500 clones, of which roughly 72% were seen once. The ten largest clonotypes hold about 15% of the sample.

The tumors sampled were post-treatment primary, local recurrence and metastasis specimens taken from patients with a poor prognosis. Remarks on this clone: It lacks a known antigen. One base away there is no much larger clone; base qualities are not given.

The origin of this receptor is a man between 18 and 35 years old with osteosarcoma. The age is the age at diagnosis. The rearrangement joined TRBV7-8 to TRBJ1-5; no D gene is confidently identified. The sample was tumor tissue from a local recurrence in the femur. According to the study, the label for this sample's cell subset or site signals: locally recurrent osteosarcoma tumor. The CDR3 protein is CASSLELGNQPQHF. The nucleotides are TGTGCCAGCAGCTTAGAACTAGGCAATCAGCCCCAGCATTTT.